Below, 21 T cell receptor beta chains from the same sample are listed, as sequenced in a study of blood T cell repertoires in COVID-19. TCRdb's table, derived via immunoSEQ multiplex PCR, lists solely in-frame clones and lacks some. This sample carries 150,000 to 200,000 clones, just under 90% of them seen once, and the ten largest clones take 3.5% to 4.5%. Material: peripheral blood. These receptors all stem from a man younger than 30 with active or convalescent COVID-19.

The chain employs TRBV3-1 (or the pseudogene TRBV3-2) and TRBJ1-2; TRBD1 might be the D (5 bases). V dropped 7 bases and J dropped 3 bases, with 18 bases sitting between them. This CDR3 spans 15 amino acids. The germline V gene has CDR1 LGHDT and CDR2 YNNKEL (reference sequence). CDR3 DNA sequence: TGTGCCAGCACCACACGGGGGAGCCCCGACTATGGCTACACCTTC. It codes for CASTTRGSPDYGYTF.

This clone is a singleton in its sample. The chain uses TRBV11-2 and TRBJ2-7, with TRBD2 matching over 11 bases. CDR1 is SGHAT, CDR2 FQNNGV, per germline. The V gene end was trimmed by 2 bases and the J gene end by 3 bases; junction bases not matched to a gene: 3. The CDR3 length is 15 residues. The DNA of the CDR3 is TGTGCCAGCAGCTTACTAGCGGGAGGTCTCTACGAGCAGTACTTC. This codes for CASSLLAGGLYEQYF.

This clone is medium-sized in the sample. J is TRBJ2-7 and V is TRBV7-2; D is unclear. The CDR3 is made up of 13 amino acids. Per the germline V gene, CDR1 is SGHTA and CDR2 is FQGNSA. V shed 1 base and J shed 2 bases, with 6 bases lying between them. The CDR3 loop is CASSLGGPYEQYF. The CDR3 DNA is TGTGCCAGCAGCTTAGGTGGCCCCTACGAGCAGTACTTC.

The rearrangement uses TRBV6-1 and TRBJ1-1; no definite D call. Germline values: CDR1 MNHNS, CDR2 SASEGT. Trimming removed 0 bases at V and 2 bases at J, with 10 bases between. The CDR3 consists of 15 residues. CDR3 bases: TGTGCCAGCAGTGAAGCCCTTCTAATCAACACTGAAGCTTTCTTT. Translating it yields CASSEALLINTEAFF.

The chain links TRBV7-3 to TRBJ1-1; D might be TRBD1 (5 bases). The V end lost 3 bases, the J end lost 5 bases, and 10 bases lay between the germline ends. CDR1 is SGHTA, CDR2 FQGTGA, per germline. The CDR3 covers 13 residues. CDR3 nucleotide sequence: TGTGCCAGCAGCTTCAGTAGGGGTACTGAAGCTTTCTTT. Translated: CASSFSRGTEAFF.

The chain uses TRBV14 and TRBJ1-5, with D unresolved. Trimming cost V 0 bases and J 6 bases, with 6 bases left between them. Germline values: CDR1 SGHDN, CDR2 FVKESK. This CDR3 has 13 residues. The CDR3 here is CASSQDWSQPQHF. DNA of the CDR3: TGTGCCAGCAGCCAAGATTGGAGTCAGCCCCAGCATTTT.

DNA of the CDR3: TGCAGTGCGAGCTATGAGCAGTTCTTC. This translates into CSASYEQFF. This chain links TRBV20-1 with TRBJ2-1; no clear D gene. Germline V gene data show CDR1 as DFQATT and CDR2 as SNEGSKA (reference sequence). This CDR3 has 9 amino acids. Trimming shortened V by 6 bases and J by 8 bases, and 5 bases separated the two germline ends.

J is TRBJ2-1 and V is TRBV5-1, with a tentative D call TRBD1 (6 bases). Germline V gives CDR1 SGHRS, CDR2 YFSETQ. This CDR3 region has 14 residues. V lost 2 bases to trimming and J lost 4 bases, with 10 bases between them. The CDR3 DNA reads TGCGCCAGCAGCTTACAGGGTGCGTACAATGAGCAGTTCTTC. Translation: CASSLQGAYNEQFF. Looking up the rest from reference TRBV5-1 and TRBJ2-1 gives the full variable domain: KAGVTQTPRYLIKTRGQQVTLSCSPISGHRSVSWYQQTPGQGLQFLFEYFSETQRNKGNFPGRFSGRQFSNSRSEMNVSTLELGDSALYLCASSLQGAYNEQFFGPGTRLTVL.

V gene TRBV15 combines with J gene TRBJ1-2; 9 nucleotides line up with TRBD1. Per germline, CDR1 LNHNV and CDR2 YYDKDF (reference sequence). CDR3 length: 16 amino acids. The V gene end was trimmed by 0 bases and the J gene end by 7 bases; junction bases not matched to a gene: 9. The CDR3 coding sequence is TGTGCCACCAGCAGAGAGGGGGGACAGGGTCTTTCTGGCTACACCTTC. Translating gives CATSREGGQGLSGYTF.

The V and J genes are TRBV7-9 and TRBJ2-7, with TRBD1 matching 7 bases. V lost 6 bases, J lost 0 bases, and 5 bases stayed unmatched. The CDR3 spans 14 residues. CDR1 and CDR2 (germline): SEHNR, FQNEAQ (reference sequence). The CDR3 DNA reads as TGTGCCAGCAGGAGGGACAGTAGCTCCTACGAGCAGTACTTC. Translated: CASRRDSSSYEQYF. Full variable domain (outside the CDR3, taken from reference TRBV7-9 and TRBJ2-7): DTGVSQNPRHKITKRGQNVTFRCDPISEHNRLYWYRQTLGQGPEFLTYFQNEAQLEKSRLLSDRFSAERPKGSFSTLEIQRTEQGDSAMYLCASRRDSSSYEQYFGPGTRLTVT.

Written as DNA, the CDR3 is TGTGCCACCAGTGATTCGGGACAGGGAGGGACAGATACGCAGTATTTT. Translation: CATSDSGQGGTDTQYF. V is TRBV24-1 and J is TRBJ2-3; TRBD1 aligns across 9 bases. There are 16 residues in the CDR3. Germline trimming cut 2 bases from V and 3 bases from J; bases unmatched to any gene: 5. Germline V gives CDR1 KGHDR, CDR2 SFDVKD.

The CDR3 region is CASRKMSGSGELFF. CDR3 coding DNA: TGTGCCAGCAGGAAGATGTCAGGGTCCGGGGAGCTGTTTTTT. The chain carries TRBV6-4 and TRBJ2-2; D possibly corresponds to TRBD1 (5 bases). This CDR3 has 14 residues. Germline V gene sequence: CDR1 MRHNA, CDR2 SNTAGT. The germline V and J ends were trimmed by 6 bases and 6 bases, with 14 bases remaining between them.

This sequence joins TRBV11-2 and TRBJ2-7; D perhaps matches TRBD1 (5 bases). Germline assignment: CDR1 SGHAT and CDR2 FQNNGV. The CDR3 is 14 residues long. The V gene lost 4 bases and the J gene lost 4 bases, with 14 bases spanning the gap. The DNA of the CDR3 is TGTGCCAGCAGCTCCGCAAGGGGCCCTTACGAGCAGTACGTC. This sequence encodes CASSSARGPYEQYV.

The chain uses TRBV21-1 and TRBJ2-5; the tabulated D call, TRBD1, remains unverified against the DNA. TRBV21-1 is termed a pseudogene. The CDR3 extends over 18 amino acids. Here the CDR3 reads CASSKVKKEDREQETQYF. The CDR3 region has the DNA TGTGCCAGCAGCAAAGTCAAAAAAGAGGACAGGGAACAAGAGACCCAGTACTTC.

The chain carries TRBV6-2 or TRBV6-3 and TRBJ1-3; D is unclear. This CDR3 region has 13 residues. V was clipped by 4 bases and J by 8 bases, with 12 bases between them. Germline V gene sequence: CDR1 MNHEY, CDR2 SVGEGT. CDR3 region: CASSLRAADTIYF. CDR3 bases: TGTGCCAGCAGTTTGAGAGCAGCGGACACCATATATTTT.

The chain recombines TRBV5-4 with TRBJ1-1; D uncertain. The germline V and J ends were trimmed by 2 bases and 1 base, with 3 bases remaining between them. The CDR3 is 12 residues long. The germline gives CDR1 SGHNT, CDR2 YYREEE (reference sequence). CDR3 amino acids: CASSLQNTEAFF. The CDR3 DNA is TGTGCCAGCAGCTTACAGAACACTGAAGCTTTCTTT.

The chain employs TRBV9 and TRBJ2-1, with TRBD2 identical over 8 bases. Germline trimming cut 0 bases from V and 6 bases from J; bases unmatched to any gene: 8. The germline CDR1 and CDR2 sequences are SGDLS and YYNGEE. This CDR3 contains 16 residues. The CDR3 is CASSVGRGGLRNEQFF. The CDR3 DNA reads as TGTGCCAGCAGCGTAGGTCGGGGGGGCCTACGCAATGAGCAGTTCTTC.

The chain links TRBV3-1 (or the pseudogene TRBV3-2) to TRBJ1-5; TRBD1 might be the D (5 bases). CDR1 and CDR2 from the germline V gene are LGHDT and YNNKEL (reference sequence). V dropped 3 bases and J dropped 3 bases, with 9 bases sitting between them. The CDR3 loop spans 14 amino acids. CDR3 sequence (DNA): TGTGCCAGCAGCCATAGGGGATACAATCAGCCCCAGCATTTT. Protein sequence: CASSHRGYNQPQHF.

The J gene is TRBJ2-2, the V gene TRBV29-1; a weak D match, TRBD1 (5 bases). The CDR3 length is 13 residues. V was trimmed by 6 bases and J by 3 bases, leaving 11 bases between them. Germline CDR1 SQVTM, CDR2 ANQGSEA. The CDR3 loop reads CSVTDRDTGELFF. CDR3 DNA sequence: TGCAGCGTCACCGACAGAGACACCGGGGAGCTGTTTTTT.

The chain joins TRBV4-2 to TRBJ1-1, with TRBD1 matching 7 bases. The germline V gene has CDR1 LGHNA and CDR2 YNFKEQ. J was trimmed by 1 base and V by 4 bases; bases with no gene match: 3. The CDR3 runs to 14 residues. For the CDR3, the DNA is TGTGCCAGCAGCCTGGGACAGCCGAACACTGAAGCTTTCTTT. This gives the protein CASSLGQPNTEAFF.

V is TRBV7-9 and J is TRBJ2-3; 13 bases map to TRBD2. The CDR3 is 18 residues long. Trimming took 5 bases from V and 7 from J; bases not matched to a gene: 15. Germline lookup yields CDR1 SEHNR and CDR2 FQNEAQ (reference sequence). CDR3 DNA sequence: TGTGCCAGCAGCCCCCGCGCCCCTGGACTAGCGGGGGTGCATACGCAGTATTTT. Translating gives CASSPRAPGLAGVHTQYF. The variable domain in full, with the rest retrieved from reference TRBV7-9 and TRBJ2-3, is DTGVSQNPRHKITKRGQNVTFRCDPISEHNRLYWYRQTLGQGPEFLTYFQNEAQLEKSRLLSDRFSAERPKGSFSTLEIQRTEQGDSAMYLCASSPRAPGLAGVHTQYFGPGTRLTVL.